The present TCR beta chain was sequenced within a study of blood T cell repertoires in COVID-19. Study information: Material from acute and convalescent COVID-19 was sourced from the United States, Italy and Spain. PBMCs, B-cell-depleted T cells, or T cells were the source of the cDNA or gDNA that made up the material.

In assigning cohorts, the study relied on participant-reported clinical history. Original methodology: The authors estimated nucleated cell counts from reference gene primer amplification. TCRdb keeps only in-frame clones here, not all; method: immunoSEQ multiplex PCR. Clonal size and the V and J genes are those of that table, whereas D and trimming came from the DNA. The table includes around 250,000 clones, over 80% detected once. This CDR3 is 15 amino acids long. Germline loops: CDR1 KGHSH, CDR2 LQKENI. V lost 4 bases, J lost 1 base, and 6 bases stayed unmatched. The specimen sequenced was PBMCs or T cells enriched from blood (not recorded which). This TCR derives from a human donor in a cohort exposed to, infected with or recovered from COVID-19 (not recorded which). The donor label of this sample is uncertain. The V gene is TRBV18, the J gene TRBJ1-2; TRBD1 matches 7 bases. The CDR3 DNA reads as TGTGCCAGCTCACTACAGACAGGGCGTAACTATGGCTACACCTTC. Translation: CASSLQTGRNYGYTF.